This record looks at one T cell receptor beta chain sequence and its context. The antigen is unknown. This CDR3 contains 15 residues. Germline lookup yields CDR1 LNHDA and CDR2 SQIVND (reference sequence). The J segment lost 2 bases and the V segment lost 1 base, leaving 1 base of the junction unmatched. These data belong to a study of shared clonotypes between healthy human individuals. Looking at the study overall: Serving as donors were a couple of women and a few men, whose ages spanned 18 to 49. Regarding the study as a whole: The researchers took only blood, and tissue repertoires probably look different. Although depth was large, rarefaction showed that sequencing of the sorted subsets was incomplete.

TCRdb's table, derived via immunoSEQ multiplex PCR, lists solely in-frame clones and lacks some. This table holds roughly 2.2 million clones, more than 80% found once. This receptor was taken from a man between 18 and 35 years old in good health. Some clones in this sample may be carry-over from other donors' samples. Material for sequencing was naive CD4+ T cells from PBMCs. Subset of the sample: CD45RA+ positively selected. The chain joins TRBV19 to TRBJ2-3; 9 bases fit TRBD2. The CDR3 loop reads CASSIGGRVTDTQYF. For the CDR3, the DNA is TGTGCCAGTAGTATAGGCGGGAGGGTCACAGATACGCAGTATTTT.